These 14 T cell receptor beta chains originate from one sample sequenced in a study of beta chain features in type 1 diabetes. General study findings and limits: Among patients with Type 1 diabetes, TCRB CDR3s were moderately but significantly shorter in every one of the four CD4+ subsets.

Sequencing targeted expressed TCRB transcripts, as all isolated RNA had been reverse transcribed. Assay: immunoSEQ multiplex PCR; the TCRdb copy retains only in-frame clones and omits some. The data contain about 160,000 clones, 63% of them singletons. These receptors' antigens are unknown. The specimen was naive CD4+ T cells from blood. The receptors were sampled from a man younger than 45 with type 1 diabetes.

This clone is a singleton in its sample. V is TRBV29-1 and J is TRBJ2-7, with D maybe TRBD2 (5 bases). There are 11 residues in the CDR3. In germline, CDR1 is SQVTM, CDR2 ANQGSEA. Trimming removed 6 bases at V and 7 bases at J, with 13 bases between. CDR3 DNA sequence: TGCAGCGTCGACGCCCGGGGAGAGCAGTACTTC. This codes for CSVDARGEQYF.

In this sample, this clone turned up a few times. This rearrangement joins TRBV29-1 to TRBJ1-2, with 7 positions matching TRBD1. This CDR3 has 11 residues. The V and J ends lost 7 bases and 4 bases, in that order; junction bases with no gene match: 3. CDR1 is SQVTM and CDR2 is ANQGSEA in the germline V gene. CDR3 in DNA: TGCAGCGCCGGGGACAGCTATGGCTACACCTTC. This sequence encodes CSAGDSYGYTF.

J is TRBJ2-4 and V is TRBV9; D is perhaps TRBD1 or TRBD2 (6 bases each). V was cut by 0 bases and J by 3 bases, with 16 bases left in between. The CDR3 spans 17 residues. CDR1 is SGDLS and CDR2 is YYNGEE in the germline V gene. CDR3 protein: CASSVGQVKGGKNIQYF. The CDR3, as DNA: TGTGCCAGCAGCGTAGGACAGGTGAAGGGGGGCAAAAACATTCAGTACTTC. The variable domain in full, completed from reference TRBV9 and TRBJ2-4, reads DSGVTQTPKHLITATGQRVTLRCSPRSGDLSVYWYQQSLDQGLQFLIQYYNGEERAKGNILERFSAQQFPDLHSELNLSSLELGDSALYFCASSVGQVKGGKNIQYFGAGTRLSVL.

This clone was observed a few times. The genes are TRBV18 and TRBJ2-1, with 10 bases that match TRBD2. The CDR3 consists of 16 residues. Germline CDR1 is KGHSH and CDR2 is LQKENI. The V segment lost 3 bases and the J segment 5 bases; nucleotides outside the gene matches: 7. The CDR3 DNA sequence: TGTGCCAGCTCACCGATTAGCGGGGGGCCTCACAATGAGCAGTTCTTC. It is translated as CASSPISGGPHNEQFF. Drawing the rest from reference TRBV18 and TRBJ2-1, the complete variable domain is NAGVMQNPRHLVRRRGQEARLRCSPMKGHSHVYWYRQLPEEGLKFMVYLQKENIIDESGMPKERFSAEFPKEGPSILRIQQVVRGDSAAYFCASSPISGGPHNEQFFGPGTRLTVL.

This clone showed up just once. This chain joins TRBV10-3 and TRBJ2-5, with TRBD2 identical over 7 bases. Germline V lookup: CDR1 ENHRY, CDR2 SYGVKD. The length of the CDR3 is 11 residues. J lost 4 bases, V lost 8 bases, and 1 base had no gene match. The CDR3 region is CAIGGGETQYF. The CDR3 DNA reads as TGTGCCATCGGGGGGGGAGAGACCCAGTACTTC.

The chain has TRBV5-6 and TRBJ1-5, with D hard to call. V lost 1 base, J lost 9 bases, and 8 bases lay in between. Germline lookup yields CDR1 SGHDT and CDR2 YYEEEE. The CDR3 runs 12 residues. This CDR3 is CASSLSDLPQHF. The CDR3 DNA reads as TGTGCCAGCAGCTTGTCCGACTTGCCCCAGCATTTT.

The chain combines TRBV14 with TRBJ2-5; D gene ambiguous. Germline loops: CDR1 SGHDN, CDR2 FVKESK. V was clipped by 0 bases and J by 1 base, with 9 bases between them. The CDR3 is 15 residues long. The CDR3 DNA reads TGTGCCAGCAGCCAAGATATCGGCAGCCAAGAGACCCAGTACTTC. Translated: CASSQDIGSQETQYF. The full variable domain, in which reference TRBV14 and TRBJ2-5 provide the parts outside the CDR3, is EAGVTQFPSHSVIEKGQTVTLRCDPISGHDNLYWYRRVMGKEIKFLLHFVKESKQDESGMPNNRFLAERTGGTYSTLKVQPAELEDSGVYFCASSQDIGSQETQYFGPGTRLLVL.

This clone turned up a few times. The CDR3 sequence is CASSENLYEQYF. DNA for the CDR3: TGTGCCAGCAGTGAGAACCTCTACGAGCAGTACTTC. This sequence joins TRBV25-1 and TRBJ2-7, with no clear D. The germline V and J ends were trimmed by 3 bases and 3 bases, with 6 bases remaining between them. The CDR3 is 12 amino acids. The V gene's germline CDR1 is MGHDK and CDR2 SYGVNS.

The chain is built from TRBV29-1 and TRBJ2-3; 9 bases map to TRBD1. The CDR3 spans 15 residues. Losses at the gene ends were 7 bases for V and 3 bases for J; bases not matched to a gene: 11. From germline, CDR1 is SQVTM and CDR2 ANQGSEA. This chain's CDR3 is CSAGPRDRVTDTQYF. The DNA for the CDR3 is TGCAGCGCTGGACCCCGGGACAGGGTTACAGATACGCAGTATTTT.

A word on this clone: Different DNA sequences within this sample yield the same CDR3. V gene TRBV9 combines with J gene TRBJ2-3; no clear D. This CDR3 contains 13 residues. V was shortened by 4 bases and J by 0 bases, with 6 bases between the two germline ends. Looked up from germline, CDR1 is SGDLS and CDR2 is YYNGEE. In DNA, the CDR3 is TGTGCCAGCAGCTCAGCTAGCACAGATACGCAGTATTTT. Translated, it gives CASSSASTDTQYF.

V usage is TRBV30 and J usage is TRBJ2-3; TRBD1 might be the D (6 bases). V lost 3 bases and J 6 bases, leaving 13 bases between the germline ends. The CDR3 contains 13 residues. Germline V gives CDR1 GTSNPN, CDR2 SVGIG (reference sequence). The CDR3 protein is CAWRTAGADTQYF. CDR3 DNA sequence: TGTGCCTGGAGAACAGCAGGGGCGGATACGCAGTATTTT. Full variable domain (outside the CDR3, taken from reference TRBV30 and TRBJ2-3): SQTIHQWPATLVQPVGSPLSLECTVEGTSNPNLYWYRQAAGRGLQLLFYSVGIGQISSEVPQNLSASRPQDRQFILSSKKLLLSDSGFYLCAWRTAGADTQYFGPGTRLTVL.

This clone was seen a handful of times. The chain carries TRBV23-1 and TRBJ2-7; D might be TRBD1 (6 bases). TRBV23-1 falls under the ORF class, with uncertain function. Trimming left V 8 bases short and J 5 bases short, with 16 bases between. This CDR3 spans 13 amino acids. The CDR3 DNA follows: TGCGCCAGCCCCAGGGGCCCTATGGACGAGCAGTACTTC. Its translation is CASPRGPMDEQYF.

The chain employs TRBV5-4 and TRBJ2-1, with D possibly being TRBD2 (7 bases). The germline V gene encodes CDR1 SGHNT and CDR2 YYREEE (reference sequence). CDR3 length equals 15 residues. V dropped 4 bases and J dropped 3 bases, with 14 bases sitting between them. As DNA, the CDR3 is TGTGCCAGCAGCCCCGGGGGGCAGAACTACAATGAGCAGTTCTTC. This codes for CASSPGGQNYNEQFF.

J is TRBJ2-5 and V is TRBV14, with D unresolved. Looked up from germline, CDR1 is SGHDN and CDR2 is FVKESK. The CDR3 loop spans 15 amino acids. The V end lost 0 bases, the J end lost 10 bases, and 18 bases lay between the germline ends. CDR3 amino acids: CASSQERTGKWDQYF. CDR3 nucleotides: TGTGCCAGCAGCCAAGAGAGGACCGGCAAGTGGGACCAGTACTTC.